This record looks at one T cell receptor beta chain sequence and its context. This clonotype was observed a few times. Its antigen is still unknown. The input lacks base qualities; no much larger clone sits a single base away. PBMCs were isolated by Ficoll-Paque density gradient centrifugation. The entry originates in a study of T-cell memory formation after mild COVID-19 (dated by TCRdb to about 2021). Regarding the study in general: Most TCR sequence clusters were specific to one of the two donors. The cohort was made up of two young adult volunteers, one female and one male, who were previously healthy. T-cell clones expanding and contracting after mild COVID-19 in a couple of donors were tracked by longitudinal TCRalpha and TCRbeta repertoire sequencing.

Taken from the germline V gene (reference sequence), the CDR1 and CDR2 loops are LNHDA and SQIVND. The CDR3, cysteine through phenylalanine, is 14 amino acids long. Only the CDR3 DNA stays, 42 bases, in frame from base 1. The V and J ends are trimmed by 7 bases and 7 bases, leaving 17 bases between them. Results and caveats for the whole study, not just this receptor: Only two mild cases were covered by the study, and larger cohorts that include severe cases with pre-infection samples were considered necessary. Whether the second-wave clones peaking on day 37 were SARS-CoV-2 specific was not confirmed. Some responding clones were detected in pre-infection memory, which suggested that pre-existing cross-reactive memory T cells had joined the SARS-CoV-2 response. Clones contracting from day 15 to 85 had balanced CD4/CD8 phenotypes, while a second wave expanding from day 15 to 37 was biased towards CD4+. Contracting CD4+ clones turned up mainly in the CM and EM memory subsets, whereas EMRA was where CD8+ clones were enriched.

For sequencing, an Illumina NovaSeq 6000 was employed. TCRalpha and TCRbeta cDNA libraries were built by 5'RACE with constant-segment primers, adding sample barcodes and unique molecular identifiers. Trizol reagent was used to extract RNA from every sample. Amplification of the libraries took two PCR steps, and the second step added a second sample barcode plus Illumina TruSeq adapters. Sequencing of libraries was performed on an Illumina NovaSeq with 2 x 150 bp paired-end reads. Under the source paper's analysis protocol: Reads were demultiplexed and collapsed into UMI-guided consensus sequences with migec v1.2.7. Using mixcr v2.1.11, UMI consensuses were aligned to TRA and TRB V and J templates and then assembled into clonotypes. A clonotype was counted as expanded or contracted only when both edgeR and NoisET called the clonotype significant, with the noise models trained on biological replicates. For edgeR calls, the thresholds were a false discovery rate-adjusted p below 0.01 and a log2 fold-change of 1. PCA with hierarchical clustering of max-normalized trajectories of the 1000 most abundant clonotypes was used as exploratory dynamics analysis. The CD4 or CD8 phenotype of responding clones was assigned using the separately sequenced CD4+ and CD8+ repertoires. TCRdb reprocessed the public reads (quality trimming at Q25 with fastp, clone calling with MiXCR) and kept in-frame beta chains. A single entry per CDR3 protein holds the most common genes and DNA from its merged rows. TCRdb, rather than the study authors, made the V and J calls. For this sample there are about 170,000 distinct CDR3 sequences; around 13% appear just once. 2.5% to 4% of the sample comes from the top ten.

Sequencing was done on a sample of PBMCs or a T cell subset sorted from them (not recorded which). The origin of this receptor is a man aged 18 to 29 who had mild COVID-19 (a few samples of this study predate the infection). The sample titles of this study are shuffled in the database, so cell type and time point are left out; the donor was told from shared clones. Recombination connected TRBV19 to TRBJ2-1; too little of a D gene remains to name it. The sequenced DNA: TGTGCCAGTACCCGACCTGGCAGACTGAATGAGCAGTTCTTC. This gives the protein CASTRPGRLNEQFF.